What follows are 23 T cell receptor beta chains derived from one specimen sequenced in a study of T cells after posttransplantation cyclophosphamide. A marrow graft followed busulfan-fludarabine conditioning, with cyclophosphamide on days +3 and +4. TCRdb keeps only in-frame clones here, not all; method: immunoSEQ multiplex PCR. The repertoire includes more than 4,500 clones, approximately 75% of them detected once, and about 33% sits in the top ten. Here the sequenced sample was PBMCs, taken after allogeneic stem cell transplant with posttransplant cyclophosphamide. The receptors derive from a male patient between 55 and 70 years old who received an allogeneic stem cell transplant from an unrelated donor, was CMV-positive, and had no GVHD. These T cells may partly come from the graft donor.

The chain employs TRBV5-1 and TRBJ2-1; D not certain. The V end was cut by 0 bases, the J end by 0 bases, with 10 bases between. Per germline, CDR1 SGHRS and CDR2 YFSETQ. The CDR3 runs 16 residues. CDR3 nucleotides: TGCGCCAGCAGCTTGGACCCTGCAGTCTCCTACAATGAGCAGTTCTTC. This gives the protein CASSLDPAVSYNEQFF.

V usage is TRBV7-9 and J usage is TRBJ2-7; 7 bases align to TRBD1. The CDR3 sequence is 13 residues long. V dropped 11 bases and J dropped 0; count of bases not matched to a gene: 7. Germline lookup yields CDR1 SEHNR and CDR2 FQNEAQ (reference sequence). CDR3 nucleotides: TGTGCCGGCCGGGACAGCCTCTCCTACGAGCAGTACTTC. It is translated as CAGRDSLSYEQYF.

This chain connects TRBV5-6 to TRBJ2-5, with D maybe TRBD2 (7 bases). Trimming took 5 bases from V and 5 from J, leaving 16 bases between them. Germline V gene lookup returns CDR1 SGHDT and CDR2 YYEEEE. This CDR3 has 14 amino acids. The CDR3 loop is CASRPGGKLETQYF. The CDR3 bases are TGTGCCAGCAGGCCGGGGGGCAAACTCGAGACCCAGTACTTC.

This clone is labeled medium-sized. The chain couples TRBV7-9 to TRBJ2-2; D unresolved. In germline, CDR1 is SEHNR, CDR2 FQNEAQ (reference sequence). Trimming pared 5 bases from V and 5 bases from J, leaving 18 bases between. The CDR3 consists of 16 residues. The CDR3 nucleotides are TGTGCCAGCAGCGAGTGGGCAGTTCTGGGTACCGGGGAGCTGTTTTTT. It translates to CASSEWAVLGTGELFF.

The V call is TRBV29-1, the J call TRBJ2-1; 8 bases match TRBD1. The CDR3 totals 14 residues. Germline CDR1 SQVTM, CDR2 ANQGSEA. V was pared by 8 bases and J by 7 bases, with 13 bases of the junction left unmatched. The CDR3 DNA reads as TGCAGCTTTTCAAGGGACAGGTCAGGGAATGAGCAGTTCTTC. Its protein is CSFSRDRSGNEQFF.

This clone is large by share. The CDR3 protein is CATRAGNTEAFF. For the CDR3, the DNA is TGTGCCACCCGCGCCGGGAACACTGAAGCTTTCTTT. The rearrangement links TRBV19 to TRBJ1-1, with D uncertain. CDR1 is LNHDA and CDR2 is SQIVND in the germline V gene (reference sequence). CDR3 size: 12 residues. Trimming took 10 bases from V and 1 from J, leaving 10 bases between them.

This chain joins TRBV6-9 and TRBJ1-2, with 7 positions matching TRBD1. V lost 6 bases, J lost 7 bases, and 8 bases stayed unmatched. The CDR3 runs 13 residues. Per the germline V gene, CDR1 is MNHGY and CDR2 is SVAAGI. CDR3 residues: CASRLQGFGGYTF. The CDR3 bases are TGTGCCAGCAGGTTACAGGGGTTTGGTGGCTACACCTTC.

Comments on this clone: A far larger clone is off by one base, so a read error is likely. The chain links TRBV4-2 to TRBJ2-3; 10 bases fit TRBD2. Germline values: CDR1 LGHNA, CDR2 YNFKEQ. The CDR3 covers 15 residues. With 5 bases clipped from V and 1 base from J, the junction kept 3 bases outside the gene matches. This chain's CDR3 is CASSSTSGGTDTQYF. The CDR3 DNA follows: TGTGCCAGCAGCTCTACTAGCGGGGGCACAGATACGCAGTATTTT.

J is TRBJ2-1 and V is TRBV6-6, with 7 bases that match TRBD2. The CDR3 has 14 residues. V was clipped by 8 bases and J by 0 bases; unmatched bases: 4. Germline V gene lookup returns CDR1 MNHNY and CDR2 SVGAGI (reference sequence). The DNA of the CDR3 is TGTGCCAGCGGGGGGGGAAGCTCCTACAATGAGCAGTTCTTC. This encodes CASGGGSSYNEQFF.

About this clone itself: Other DNA sequences in this specimen translate into the identical CDR3. This chain links TRBV14 with TRBJ1-6, with 8 bases identical to TRBD1. CDR3 size: 13 residues. CDR1 and CDR2 from the germline V gene are SGHDN and FVKESK. V trimming: 4 bases; J trimming: 7 bases; junction bases outside the gene matches: 0. The CDR3 reads CASSPGGNSPLHF. Here the CDR3 DNA reads TGTGCCAGCAGCCCAGGGGGCAATTCACCCCTCCACTTT.

Note on this clone: Sequence at one end of the junction differs from germline and may be a read error. V gene TRBV7-2 combines with J gene TRBJ2-3; maybe TRBD2 (7 bases). The length of the CDR3 is 14 residues. Germline loops: CDR1 SGHTA, CDR2 FQGNSA. CDR3 nucleotide sequence: TGTGCCGGCAGAAGGACGGGGGGCTCAGATACGCAGTATTTT. Its translation: CAGRRTGGSDTQYF.

This clone came up once. CDR3 sequence: CASSLAASGGDVWDTQYF. CDR3 bases: TGCGCCAGCAGCTTGGCTGCTAGCGGGGGGGATGTCTGGGATACGCAGTATTTT. The chain recombines TRBV5-1 with TRBJ2-3, with 12 bases lining up with TRBD2. The germline CDR1 and CDR2 sequences are SGHRS and YFSETQ. CDR3 length: 18 residues. J lost 6 bases, V lost 0 bases, and 11 bases had no gene match.

The chain combines TRBV29-1 with TRBJ2-1, with 8 bases matching TRBD2. In germline, CDR1 is SQVTM, CDR2 ANQGSEA. V trimming: 7 bases; J trimming: 2 bases; junction bases outside the gene matches: 4. The length of the CDR3 is 13 residues. CDR3: CSAKRETYNEQFF. As DNA, the CDR3 is TGCAGCGCCAAGCGGGAGACCTACAATGAGCAGTTCTTC.

V gene TRBV11-3 combines with J gene TRBJ2-2, with TRBD1 matching over 7 bases. The trim removed 5 bases at V and 4 bases at J, leaving 10 bases unmatched. This CDR3 is 16 amino acids long. Germline CDR1 is SGHNT and CDR2 is YENEEA. The CDR3 DNA is TGTGCCAGCAGCACGGCCGGGACAGTACTCACCGGGGAGCTGTTTTTT. This sequence encodes CASSTAGTVLTGELFF.

The chain employs TRBV28 and TRBJ2-3, with 8 bases lining up with TRBD2. V trimming: 4 bases; J trimming: 3 bases; junction bases outside the gene matches: 9. Germline V gene sequence: CDR1 MDHEN, CDR2 SYDVKM. There are 16 residues in the CDR3. The CDR3 DNA reads as TGTGCCAGCAGTTGGGGTACGGGACTAGGGACAGATACGCAGTATTTT. It specifies CASSWGTGLGTDTQYF.

In its sample, this clone was seen once. The rearrangement links TRBV12-5 to TRBJ1-2, with unresolved D. In germline, CDR1 is LGHNT, CDR2 FRNRAP. V lost 2 bases and J 8 bases, leaving 21 bases between the germline ends. CDR3 length: 16 residues. This chain's CDR3 is CASGLTPLREEIGYTF. CDR3 nucleotides: TGTGCTAGTGGTTTGACCCCATTGCGGGAAGAGATCGGCTACACCTTC.

The chain links TRBV30 to TRBJ1-4; D remains ambiguous. The germline CDR1 and CDR2 sequences are GTSNPN and SVGIG (reference sequence). The CDR3 runs 13 residues. Trimming cost V 1 base and J 7 bases, with 10 bases left between them. Written as DNA, the CDR3 is TGTGCCTGGAGTGGTAACGAGTTTGAAAAACTGTTTTTT. Its translation is CAWSGNEFEKLFF.

The chain combines TRBV30 with TRBJ1-3, with D tentatively TRBD1 (6 bases). Trimming stripped 8 bases from V and 4 bases from J, with 24 bases between. The CDR3 has 16 amino acids. The germline V gene encodes CDR1 GTSNPN and CDR2 SVGIG (reference sequence). DNA for the CDR3: TGTGCCGGCAACTATTACCACGGGGGGCAAGGAAACACCATATATTTT. Translating gives CAGNYYHGGQGNTIYF.

This clone was detected only a few times. This chain joins TRBV30 and TRBJ2-5, with 7 bases that match TRBD1. The CDR3 contains 13 residues. Germline V lookup: CDR1 GTSNPN, CDR2 SVGIG (reference sequence). V dropped 4 bases and J dropped 4; count of bases not matched to a gene: 6. CDR3 amino acids: CAWKGYRGETQYF. The CDR3 nucleotides are TGTGCCTGGAAGGGTTACAGGGGAGAGACCCAGTACTTC.

In its sample, this clone was seen a few times. The V gene is TRBV6-5, the J gene TRBJ2-1; D perhaps matches TRBD1 (6 bases). The CDR3 has 16 amino acids. V was pared by 0 bases and J by 0 bases, with 9 bases between. Germline V gene lookup returns CDR1 MNHEY and CDR2 SVGAGI. This CDR3 is CASSYSADSSYNEQFF. Written as DNA, the CDR3 is TGTGCCAGCAGTTACTCGGCGGACAGCTCCTACAATGAGCAGTTCTTC.

The gene calls are TRBV7-2 and TRBJ2-3; weak D call: TRBD2 (7 bases). CDR3 size: 18 residues. Germline V gene lookup returns CDR1 SGHTA and CDR2 FQGNSA. V shed 2 bases and J shed 3 bases, with 21 bases lying between them. The CDR3 reads CASSLYRGGIAGTDTQYF. The DNA for the CDR3 is TGTGCCAGCAGCTTATATAGGGGGGGGATTGCGGGAACAGATACGCAGTATTTT.

J is TRBJ2-7 and V is TRBV5-4; TRBD1 agrees at 9 bases. The CDR3 runs to 15 residues. V was pared by 4 bases and J by 1 base, with 6 bases of the junction left unmatched. Germline CDR1 reads SGHNT; CDR2 reads YYREEE (reference sequence). The CDR3, as DNA: TGTGCCAGCAGCCCGACGGGACAGGGTTCCTACGAGCAGTACTTC. It yields the protein CASSPTGQGSYEQYF.

This sequence joins TRBV2 and TRBJ2-5; 15 bases match TRBD2. The germline gives CDR1 SNHLY, CDR2 FYNNEI. The CDR3 has 16 amino acids. Unmatched junction bases numbered 3, after V lost 5 bases and J lost 2 bases. In nucleotides, the CDR3 is TGTGCCAGCAGTCCCGGACTAGCGGGGGGGCAAGAGACCCAGTACTTC. Translated: CASSPGLAGGQETQYF.